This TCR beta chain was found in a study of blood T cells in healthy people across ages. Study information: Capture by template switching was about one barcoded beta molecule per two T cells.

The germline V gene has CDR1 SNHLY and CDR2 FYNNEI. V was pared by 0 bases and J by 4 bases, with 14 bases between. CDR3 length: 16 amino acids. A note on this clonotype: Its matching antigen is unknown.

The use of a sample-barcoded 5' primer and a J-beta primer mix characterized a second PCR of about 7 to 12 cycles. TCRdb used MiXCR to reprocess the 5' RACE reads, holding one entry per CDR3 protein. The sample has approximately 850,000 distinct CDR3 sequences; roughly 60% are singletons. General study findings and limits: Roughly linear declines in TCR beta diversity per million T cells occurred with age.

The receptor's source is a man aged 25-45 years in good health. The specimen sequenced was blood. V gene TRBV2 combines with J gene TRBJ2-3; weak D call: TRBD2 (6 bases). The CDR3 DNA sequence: TGTGCCAGCAGTGAAGCGAAGTGGGAGGAAGCAGATACGCAGTATTTT. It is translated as CASSEAKWEEADTQYF.